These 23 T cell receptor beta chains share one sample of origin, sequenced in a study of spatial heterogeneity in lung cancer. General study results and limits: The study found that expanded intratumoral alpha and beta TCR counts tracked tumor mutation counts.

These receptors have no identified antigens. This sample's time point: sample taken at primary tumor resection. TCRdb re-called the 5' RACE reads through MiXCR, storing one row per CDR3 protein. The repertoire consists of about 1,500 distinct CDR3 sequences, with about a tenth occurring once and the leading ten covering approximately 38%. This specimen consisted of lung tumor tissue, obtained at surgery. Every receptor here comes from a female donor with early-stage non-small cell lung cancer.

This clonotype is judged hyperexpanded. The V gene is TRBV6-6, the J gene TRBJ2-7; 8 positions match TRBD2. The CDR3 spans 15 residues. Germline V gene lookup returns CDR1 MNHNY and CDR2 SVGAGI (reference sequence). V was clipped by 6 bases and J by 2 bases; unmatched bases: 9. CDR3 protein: CASREREMGAYEQYF. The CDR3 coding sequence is TGTGCCAGCAGGGAGCGGGAGATGGGAGCCTACGAGCAGTACTTC.

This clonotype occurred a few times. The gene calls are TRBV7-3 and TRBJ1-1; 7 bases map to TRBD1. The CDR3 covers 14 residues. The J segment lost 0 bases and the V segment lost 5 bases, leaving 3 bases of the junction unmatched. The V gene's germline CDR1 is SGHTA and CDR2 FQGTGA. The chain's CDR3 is CASSKGAMNTEAFF. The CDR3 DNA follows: TGTGCCAGCAGCAAGGGGGCCATGAACACTGAAGCTTTCTTT. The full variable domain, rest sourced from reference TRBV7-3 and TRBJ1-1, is GAGVSQTPSNKVTEKGKYVELRCDPISGHTALYWYRQSLGQGPEFLIYFQGTGAADDSGLPNDRFFAVRPEGSVSTLKIQRTERGDSAVYLCASSKGAMNTEAFFGQGTRLTVV.

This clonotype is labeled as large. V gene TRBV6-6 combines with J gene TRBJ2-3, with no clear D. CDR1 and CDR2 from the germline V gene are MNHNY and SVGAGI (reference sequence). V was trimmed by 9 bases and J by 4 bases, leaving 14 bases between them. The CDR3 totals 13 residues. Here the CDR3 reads CARGPLVADTQYF. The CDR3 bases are TGTGCCAGGGGCCCTTTAGTAGCAGATACGCAGTATTTT.

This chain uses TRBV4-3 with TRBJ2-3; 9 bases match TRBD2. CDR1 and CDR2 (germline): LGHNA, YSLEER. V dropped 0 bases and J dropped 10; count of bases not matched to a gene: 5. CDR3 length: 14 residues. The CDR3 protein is CASSQDRGLAAQYF. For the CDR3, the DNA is TGCGCCAGCAGCCAAGATCGGGGACTAGCTGCGCAGTATTTT.

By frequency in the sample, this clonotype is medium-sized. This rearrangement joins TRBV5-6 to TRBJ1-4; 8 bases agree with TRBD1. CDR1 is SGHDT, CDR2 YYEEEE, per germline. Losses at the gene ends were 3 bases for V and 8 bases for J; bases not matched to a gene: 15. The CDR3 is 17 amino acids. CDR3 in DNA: TGTGCCAGCAGCTCAATCTCCTTCGACAGGGGAGGAGAAAAACTGTTTTTT. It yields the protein CASSSISFDRGGEKLFF.

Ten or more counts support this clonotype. CDR3 DNA sequence: TGCAGTGCTAGAGATCAGCAAACTAGGAACACCGGGGAGCTGTTTTTT. Translating it yields CSARDQQTRNTGELFF. J is TRBJ2-2 and V is TRBV20-1; D might be TRBD2 (5 bases). The CDR3 extends over 16 amino acids. Germline CDR1 DFQATT, CDR2 SNEGSKA (reference sequence). The V gene lost 0 bases and the J gene lost 1 base, with 12 bases spanning the gap.

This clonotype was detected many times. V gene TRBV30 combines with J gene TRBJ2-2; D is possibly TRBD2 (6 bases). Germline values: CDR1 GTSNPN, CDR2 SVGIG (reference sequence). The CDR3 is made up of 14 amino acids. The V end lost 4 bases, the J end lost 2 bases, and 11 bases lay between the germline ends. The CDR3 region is CAWNGGSNTGELFF. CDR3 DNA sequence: TGTGCCTGGAACGGGGGATCTAACACCGGGGAGCTGTTTTTT. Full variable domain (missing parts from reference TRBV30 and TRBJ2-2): SQTIHQWPATLVQPVGSPLSLECTVEGTSNPNLYWYRQAAGRGLQLLFYSVGIGQISSEVPQNLSASRPQDRQFILSSKKLLLSDSGFYLCAWNGGSNTGELFFGEGSRLTVL.

The CDR3 region is CASSLPRTVYNEQFF. The DNA of the CDR3 is TGCGCCAGCAGCTTGCCCCGGACGGTCTACAATGAGCAGTTCTTC. The chain uses TRBV5-1 and TRBJ2-1; D is unclear. CDR1 and CDR2 (germline): SGHRS, YFSETQ. CDR3 length: 15 amino acids. The ends were cut back, 1 base at V and 3 bases at J, with 11 bases in the middle.

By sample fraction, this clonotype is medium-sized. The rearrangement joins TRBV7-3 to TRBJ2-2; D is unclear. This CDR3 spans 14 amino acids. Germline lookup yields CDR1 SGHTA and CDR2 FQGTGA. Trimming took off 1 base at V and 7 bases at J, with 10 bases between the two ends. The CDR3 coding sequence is TGTGCCAGCAGCTTAATGGGCGACGGCGGGGAGCTGTTTTTT. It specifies CASSLMGDGGELFF.

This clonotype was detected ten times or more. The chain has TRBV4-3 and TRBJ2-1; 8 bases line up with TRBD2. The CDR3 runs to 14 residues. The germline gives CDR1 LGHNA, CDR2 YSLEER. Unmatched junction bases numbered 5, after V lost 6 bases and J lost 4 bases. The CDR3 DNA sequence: TGCGCCAGCAGGGGGGGACTAGATTACAATGAGCAGTTCTTC. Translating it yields CASRGGLDYNEQFF.

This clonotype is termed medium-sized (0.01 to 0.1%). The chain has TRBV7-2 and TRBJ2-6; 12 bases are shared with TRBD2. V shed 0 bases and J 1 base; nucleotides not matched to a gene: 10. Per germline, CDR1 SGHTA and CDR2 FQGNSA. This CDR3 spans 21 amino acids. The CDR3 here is CASSLAPPLAGGQSGANVLTF. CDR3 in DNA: TGTGCCAGCAGCTTAGCCCCACCTCTAGCGGGGGGGCAGTCTGGGGCCAACGTCCTGACTTTC. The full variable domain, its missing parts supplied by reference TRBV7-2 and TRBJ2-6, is GAGVSQSPSNKVTEKGKDVELRCDPISGHTALYWYRQSLGQGLEFLIYFQGNSAPDKSGLPSDRFSAERTGGSVSTLTIQRTQQEDSAVYLCASSLAPPLAGGQSGANVLTFGAGSRLTVL.

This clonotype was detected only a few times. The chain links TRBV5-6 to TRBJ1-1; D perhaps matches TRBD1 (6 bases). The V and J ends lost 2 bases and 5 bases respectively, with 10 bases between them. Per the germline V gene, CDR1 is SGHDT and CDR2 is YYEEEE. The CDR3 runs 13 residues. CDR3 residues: CASSFWGATEAFF. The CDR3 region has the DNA TGTGCCAGCAGCTTCTGGGGGGCGACTGAAGCTTTCTTT.

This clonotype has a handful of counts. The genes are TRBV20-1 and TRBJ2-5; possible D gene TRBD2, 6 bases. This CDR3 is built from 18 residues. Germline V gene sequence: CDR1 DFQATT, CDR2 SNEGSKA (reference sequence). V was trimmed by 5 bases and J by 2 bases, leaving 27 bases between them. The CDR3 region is CSAPRVAGLRGAQETQYF. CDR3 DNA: TGCAGTGCTCCCCGGGTGGCGGGACTCCGAGGCGCACAAGAGACCCAGTACTTC.

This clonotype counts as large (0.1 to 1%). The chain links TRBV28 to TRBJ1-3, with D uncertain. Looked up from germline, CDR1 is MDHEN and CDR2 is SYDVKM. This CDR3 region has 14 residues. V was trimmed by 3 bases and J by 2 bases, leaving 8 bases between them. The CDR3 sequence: CASSFRQAGNTIYF. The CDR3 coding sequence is TGTGCCAGCAGTTTTCGCCAAGCTGGAAACACCATATATTTT.

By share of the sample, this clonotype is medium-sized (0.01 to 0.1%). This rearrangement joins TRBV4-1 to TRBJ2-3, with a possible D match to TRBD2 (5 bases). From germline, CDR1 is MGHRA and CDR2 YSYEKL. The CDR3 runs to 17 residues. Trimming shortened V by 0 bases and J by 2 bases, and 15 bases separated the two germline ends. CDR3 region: CASSQETASSSTDTQYF. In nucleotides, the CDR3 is TGCGCCAGCAGCCAAGAGACTGCTAGCTCCTCCACAGATACGCAGTATTTT.

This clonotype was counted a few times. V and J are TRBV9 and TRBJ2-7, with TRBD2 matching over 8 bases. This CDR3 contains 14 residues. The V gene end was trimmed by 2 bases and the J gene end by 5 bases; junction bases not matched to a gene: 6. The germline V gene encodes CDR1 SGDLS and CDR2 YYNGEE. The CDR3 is CASSVGRADNEQYF. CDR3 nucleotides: TGTGCCAGCAGCGTCGGGAGGGCCGACAACGAGCAGTACTTC.

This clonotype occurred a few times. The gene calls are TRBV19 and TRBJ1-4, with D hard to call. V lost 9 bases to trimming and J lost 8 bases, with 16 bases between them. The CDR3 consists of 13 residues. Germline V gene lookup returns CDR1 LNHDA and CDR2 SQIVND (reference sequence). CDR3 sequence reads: CASGGLRGEKLFF. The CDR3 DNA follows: TGTGCCAGCGGAGGCCTGCGAGGGGAAAAACTGTTTTTT. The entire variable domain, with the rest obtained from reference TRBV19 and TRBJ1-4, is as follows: DGGITQSPKYLFRKEGQNVTLSCEQNLNHDAMYWYRQDPGQGLRLIYYSQIVNDFQKGDIAEGYSVSREKKESFPLTVTSAQKNPTAFYLCASGGLRGEKLFFGSGTQLSVL.

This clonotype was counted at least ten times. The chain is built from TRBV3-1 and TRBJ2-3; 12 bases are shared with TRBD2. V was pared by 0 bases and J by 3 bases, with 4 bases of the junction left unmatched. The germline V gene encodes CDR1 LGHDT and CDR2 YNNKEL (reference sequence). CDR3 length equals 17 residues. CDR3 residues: CASSQDPGLAGTDTQYF. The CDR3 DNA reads TGTGCCAGCAGCCAAGACCCTGGACTAGCGGGGACAGATACGCAGTATTTT.

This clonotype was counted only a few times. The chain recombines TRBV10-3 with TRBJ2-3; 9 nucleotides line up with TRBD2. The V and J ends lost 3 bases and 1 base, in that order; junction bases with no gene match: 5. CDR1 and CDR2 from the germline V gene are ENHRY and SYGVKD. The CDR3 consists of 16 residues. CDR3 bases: TGTGCCATCAGTGACCCGGGACTAGCTGGCACAGATACGCAGTATTTT. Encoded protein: CAISDPGLAGTDTQYF.

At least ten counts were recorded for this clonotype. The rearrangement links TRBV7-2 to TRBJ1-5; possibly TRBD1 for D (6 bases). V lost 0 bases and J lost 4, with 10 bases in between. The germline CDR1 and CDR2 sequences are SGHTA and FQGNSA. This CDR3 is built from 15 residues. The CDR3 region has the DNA TGTGCCAGCAGCTTAGCCGACAGGAGTAATCAGCCCCAGCATTTT. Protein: CASSLADRSNQPQHF.

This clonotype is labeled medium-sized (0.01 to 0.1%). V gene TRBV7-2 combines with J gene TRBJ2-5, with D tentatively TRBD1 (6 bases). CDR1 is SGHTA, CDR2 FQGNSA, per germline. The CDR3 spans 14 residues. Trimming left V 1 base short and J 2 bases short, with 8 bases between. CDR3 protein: CASSLVGGQETQYF. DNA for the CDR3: TGTGCCAGCAGCTTAGTAGGGGGTCAAGAGACCCAGTACTTC.

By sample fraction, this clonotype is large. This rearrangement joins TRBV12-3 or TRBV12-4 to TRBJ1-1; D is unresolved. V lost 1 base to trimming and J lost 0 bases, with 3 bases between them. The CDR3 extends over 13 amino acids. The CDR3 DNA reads TGTGCCAGCAGTTTAGTAATGAACACTGAAGCTTTCTTT. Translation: CASSLVMNTEAFF.

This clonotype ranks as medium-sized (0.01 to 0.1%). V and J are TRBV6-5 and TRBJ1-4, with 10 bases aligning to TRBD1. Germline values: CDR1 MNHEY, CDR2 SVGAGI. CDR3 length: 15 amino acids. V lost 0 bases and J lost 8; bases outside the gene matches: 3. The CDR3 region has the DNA TGTGCCAGCAGTTACTCGACAGGGGGCTCGGAAAAACTGTTTTTT. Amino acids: CASSYSTGGSEKLFF.